A single sample gave rise to the 7 T cell receptor beta chains below, sequenced in a study of graft-versus-host responses after intestinal transplantation. Sequencing used immunoSEQ multiplex PCR; TCRdb keeps in-frame clones, though not all of them. The sample comprises about 6,900 clones, around 23% of which are singletons, and 3.5% to 4.5% rests with the top ten. The material sequenced was alloreactive CD4+ T cells from a mixed lymphocyte reaction culture, taken before transplantation. The subset denotes: CFSE-low proliferating T cells sorted from roughly six-day pre-transplant mixed lymphocyte reaction (GvH or HvG direction). The receptors originated from a human patient who was an organ donor for intestinal transplantation.

The rearrangement joins TRBV11-3 to TRBJ2-5, with D perhaps matching TRBD1 or TRBD2 (5 bases each). V lost 4 bases to trimming and J lost 2 bases, with 11 bases between them. The CDR3 runs 14 residues. CDR1 is SGHNT and CDR2 is YENEEA in the germline V gene. CDR3: CASSSGTAQETQYF. The CDR3, as DNA: TGTGCCAGCAGCTCGGGGACGGCACAAGAGACCCAGTACTTC.

V gene TRBV10-3 combines with J gene TRBJ1-1, with 11 bases lining up with TRBD1. The germline V gene encodes CDR1 ENHRY and CDR2 SYGVKD. The CDR3 extends over 15 amino acids. V gave up 6 bases and J gave up 5 bases; unmatched junction bases: 8. CDR3 in amino acids: CAISWVRDRGTEAFF. CDR3 sequence (DNA): TGTGCCATCAGCTGGGTCAGGGACAGGGGGACTGAAGCTTTCTTT.

V usage is TRBV27 and J usage is TRBJ2-2; 10 bases align to TRBD2. Germline trimming cut 6 bases from V and 4 bases from J; bases unmatched to any gene: 2. There are 14 residues in the CDR3. CDR1 and CDR2 (germline): MNHEY, SMNVEV (reference sequence). CDR3 amino acids: CASRLAGGTGELFF. The CDR3 DNA follows: TGTGCCAGCAGATTAGCGGGAGGCACCGGGGAGCTGTTTTTT.

There are a few counts of this clone. The junction and the germline gene differ at one end; a read error may be behind it. The rearrangement uses TRBV5-1 and TRBJ2-1; a weak D match, TRBD1 (6 bases). The CDR3 contains 15 residues. The germline gives CDR1 SGHRS, CDR2 YFSETQ. CDR3 coding DNA: TGTGCCAGCAGTCGACAGGTAAGCTCCTACAATGAGCAGTTCTTC. Translating gives CASSRQVSSYNEQFF.

This clone was counted between two and nine times. This CDR3 is CASSVRQGWYTEAFF. In DNA form, the CDR3 reads TGTGCCAGCAGTGTACGCCAGGGGTGGTACACTGAAGCTTTCTTT. The rearrangement uses TRBV28 and TRBJ1-1; perhaps TRBD1 as D (6 bases). Germline CDR1 reads MDHEN; CDR2 reads SYDVKM. V lost 5 bases, J lost 3 bases, and 16 bases lay in between. The CDR3 contains 15 residues.

This rearrangement joins TRBV7-8 to TRBJ2-5; weak D call: TRBD1 (6 bases). Germline V lookup: CDR1 SGHVS, CDR2 FQNEAQ. The V end lost 5 bases, the J end lost 5 bases, and 15 bases lay between the germline ends. This CDR3 comprises 14 residues. CDR3 protein: CASSATGWGETQYF. For the CDR3, the DNA is TGTGCCAGCAGCGCCACAGGGTGGGGTGAGACCCAGTACTTC. Variable domain in full (rest from reference TRBV7-8 and TRBJ2-5): GAGVSQSPRYKVAKRGQDVALRCDPISGHVSLFWYQQALGQGPEFLTYFQNEAQLDKSGLPSDRFFAERPEGSVSTLKIQRTQQEDSAVYLCASSATGWGETQYFGPGTRLLVL.

This clone came up a few times. V is TRBV11-2 and J is TRBJ2-1; D uncertain. The CDR3 is 11 amino acids. Trimming removed 7 bases at V and 6 bases at J, with 7 bases between. CDR1 and CDR2 (germline): SGHAT, FQNNGV. The CDR3 nucleotides are TGTGCCAGCACTTCCCTCAATGAGCAGTTCTTC. It codes for CASTSLNEQFF.